In its sample, the clone carrying this T cell receptor beta chain was seen once. TCRdb's table, derived via immunoSEQ multiplex PCR, lists solely in-frame clones and lacks some. This sample has some 400,000 clones; roughly 77% occur once, and the top ten carry 1.1%. These data are taken from a study of blood T cell repertoires in COVID-19. CDR1 and CDR2 (germline): SGHAT, FQNNGV. CDR3 length: 16 amino acids. V was clipped by 5 bases and J by 0 bases; unmatched bases: 9. Source material: peripheral blood. This sequence joins TRBV11-2 and TRBJ2-7; 8 nucleotides align to TRBD1. The clonotype was recovered from a human donor with acute or convalescent COVID-19. The donor label of this sample is uncertain. In DNA form, the CDR3 reads TGTGCCAGCAGCCCCACAGGGGGAGTTAGCTCCTACGAGCAGTACTTC. Amino acid sequence: CASSPTGGVSSYEQYF.